Listed here are 20 T cell receptor beta chains from one sample, sequenced in a study of T cell repertoires in cytomegalovirus infection. These receptors' targets are unknown. In TCRdb, the reads were re-called with MiXCR into one record per CDR3 protein. This table has roughly 920,000 distinct CDR3 sequences, roughly a third appearing once. Source: cultured CD8+ T cells from PBMCs, taken from culture after CMV antigen stimulation. These receptors were collected from a human donor in good health (CMV status not recorded). Some clones in this sample may be carry-over from other donors' samples.

The genes are TRBV12-3 or TRBV12-4 and TRBJ1-1; possible D gene TRBD1, 6 bases. CDR3 length: 13 residues. Trimming took off 3 bases at V and 6 bases at J, with 11 bases between the two ends. CDR3 nucleotide sequence: TGTGCCAGCAGTTTCCCAGGGGACCCTGAAGCTTTCTTT. It translates to CASSFPGDPEAFF.

This clonotype has only one observation. This chain connects TRBV2 to TRBJ2-7; maybe TRBD2 (5 bases). The germline V gene encodes CDR1 SNHLY and CDR2 FYNNEI. This CDR3 contains 14 residues. Trimming removed 9 bases from V and 6 bases from J, with 21 bases in between. CDR3 DNA sequence: TGTGCCAGGCAGCGGCGAGCAGGAGGTTCCGAGCAGTACGTC. Protein product: CARQRRAGGSEQYV.

The DNA for the CDR3 is TGTGCCAGCAGTTCCCCGACGAAGGTGTTAACTGAAGCTTTCTTT. Protein sequence: CASSSPTKVLTEAFF. The chain combines TRBV6-5 with TRBJ1-1, with unresolved D. V was clipped by 4 bases and J by 5 bases, with 17 bases between them. This CDR3 comprises 15 residues. Germline CDR1 reads MNHEY; CDR2 reads SVGAGI.

The chain employs TRBV12-3 or TRBV12-4 and TRBJ1-2; D unclear. Trimming pared 3 bases from V and 4 bases from J, leaving 15 bases between. The CDR3 is made up of 15 amino acids. The CDR3 is CASSLGIPGLYGYTF. In nucleotides, the CDR3 is TGTGCCAGCAGTTTGGGAATCCCGGGCCTCTATGGCTACACCTTC.

This clonotype was picked up one time. The junction departs from the called germline gene at one end, perhaps through a read error. The chain carries TRBV7-2 and TRBJ2-3; D uncertain. The CDR3 extends over 13 amino acids. The germline V gene has CDR1 SGHTA and CDR2 FQGNSA. DNA of the CDR3: TGTGCCGGCAGCTTAGGTTCCACAGATACGCAGTATTTT. This gives the protein CAGSLGSTDTQYF.

This clonotype was counted a few times. The rearrangement joins TRBV4-1 to TRBJ2-7, with a possible D match to TRBD1 (6 bases). Germline V lookup: CDR1 MGHRA, CDR2 YSYEKL. This CDR3 is built from 16 residues. V lost 0 bases and J 5 bases, leaving 17 bases between the germline ends. DNA for the CDR3: TGCGCCAGCAGCCAAGAGATCCAGGGGTTCGTCGACGAGCAGTACTTC. Protein product: CASSQEIQGFVDEQYF.

This clonotype has only a few counts. A much more abundant neighbour one base away suggests this may be a read error. The CDR3 is CASSFNRNTEAFF. For the CDR3, the DNA is TGTGCCAGCAGCTTCAACAGGAACACTGAAGCTTTCTTT. The J gene is TRBJ1-1, the V gene TRBV7-9; no clear D. Deletions cut 3 bases from V and 1 base from J, with 6 bases between. CDR1 and CDR2 (germline): SEHNR, FQNEAQ (reference sequence). The CDR3 totals 13 residues. The variable domain in full, with the rest retrieved from reference TRBV7-9 and TRBJ1-1, is DTGVSQNPRHKITKRGQNVTFRCDPISEHNRLYWYRQTLGQGPEFLTYFQNEAQLEKSRLLSDRFSAERPKGSFSTLEIQRTEQGDSAMYLCASSFNRNTEAFFGQGTRLTVV.

The CDR3 here is CASGAHGRVQKFYEQYF. The DNA for the CDR3 is TGTGCCAGCGGTGCTCATGGCAGAGTACAAAAATTCTACGAGCAGTACTTC. This chain connects TRBV6-1 to TRBJ2-7; D uncertain. With 8 bases removed from V and 3 bases from J, the gap between germline ends came to 26 bases. Germline CDR1 is MNHNS and CDR2 is SASEGT. The CDR3 length is 17 residues.

This clonotype was seen a few times. V gene TRBV2 combines with J gene TRBJ1-1; D is possibly TRBD1 (6 bases). Per the germline V gene, CDR1 is SNHLY and CDR2 is FYNNEI. There are 16 residues in the CDR3. V was trimmed by 6 bases and J by 2 bases, leaving 19 bases between them. CDR3 region: CASRRGGAPLNTEAFF. Written as DNA, the CDR3 is TGTGCCAGCAGGAGGGGGGGGGCCCCACTAAACACTGAAGCTTTCTTT.

A note on this clonotype: This may be a read error: a much more frequent sequence differs by one nucleotide. The chain is built from TRBV7-8 and TRBJ1-2; a possible D gene is TRBD1 (6 bases). CDR1 and CDR2 (germline): SGHVS, FQNEAQ. This CDR3 region has 12 residues. Between the trimmed V and J ends, which lost 7 bases and 7 bases, there was a span of 13 bases. For the CDR3, the DNA is TGTGCCAGCAACCAAGGGGGGGCTGGCTACACCTTC. Translating gives CASNQGGAGYTF.

This clonotype has only a few counts. The V call is TRBV19, the J call TRBJ2-5, with D possibly called TRBD1 or TRBD2 (5 bases each). Per the germline V gene, CDR1 is LNHDA and CDR2 is SQIVND (reference sequence). The CDR3 is 14 residues long. V lost 4 bases, J lost 3 bases, and 12 bases lay in between. As DNA, the CDR3 is TGTGCCAGTAGTACCCGGGACGGAAAAGAGACCCAGTACTTC. As protein: CASSTRDGKETQYF. The variable domain in full, completed from reference TRBV19 and TRBJ2-5, reads DGGITQSPKYLFRKEGQNVTLSCEQNLNHDAMYWYRQDPGQGLRLIYYSQIVNDFQKGDIAEGYSVSREKKESFPLTVTSAQKNPTAFYLCASSTRDGKETQYFGPGTRLLVL.

This clonotype has a count of ten or more. This rearrangement joins TRBV7-4 to TRBJ1-2, with TRBD1 matching 11 bases. The CDR3 is 16 amino acids. V lost 5 bases to trimming and J lost 7 bases; unmatched junction nucleotides: 12. Germline V CDR1 and CDR2: SGHVT, SQSDAQ. The CDR3 protein is CASSLTHGQGAIGYTF. Written as DNA, the CDR3 is TGTGCCAGCAGCCTCACCCACGGACAGGGGGCAATTGGCTACACCTTC.

This clonotype was seen at least ten times. The J gene is TRBJ2-7, the V gene TRBV28; a possible D gene is TRBD2 (6 bases). Trimming took 6 bases from V and 6 from J, leaving 12 bases between them. CDR1 is MDHEN, CDR2 SYDVKM, per germline. The CDR3 covers 12 residues. CDR3 sequence: CASRKGTGEQYV. DNA for the CDR3: TGTGCCAGCAGAAAGGGGACTGGCGAGCAGTACGTC.

This clonotype was observed many times. The chain combines TRBV7-2 with TRBJ2-6, with D possibly matching TRBD1 (6 bases). The CDR3 runs 18 residues. V lost 6 bases and J lost 1, with 19 bases in between. CDR1 SGHTA and CDR2 FQGNSA come from the germline V gene. This CDR3 is CASRLVPGQRSGANVLTF. In DNA form, the CDR3 reads TGTGCCAGCAGGTTGGTTCCGGGACAACGATCTGGGGCCAACGTCCTGACTTTC.

This chain links TRBV2 with TRBJ2-2, with D hard to call. This CDR3 contains 15 residues. CDR1 and CDR2 from the germline V gene are SNHLY and FYNNEI. The V end was cut by 3 bases, the J end by 8 bases, with 16 bases between. CDR3 DNA: TGTGCCAGCAGTGATTTTACAGCATTAACGGGGGAGCTGTTTTTT. Encoded protein: CASSDFTALTGELFF.

The V call is TRBV4-1, the J call TRBJ2-7; 8 bases are shared with TRBD1. V lost 3 bases to trimming and J lost 2 bases; unmatched junction nucleotides: 3. Germline V gene lookup returns CDR1 MGHRA and CDR2 YSYEKL. The CDR3 totals 14 residues. As DNA, the CDR3 is TGCGCCAGCAGCCAGAAACAGGGGGCCTACGAGCAGTACGTC. This translates into CASSQKQGAYEQYV.

The rearrangement joins TRBV5-1 to TRBJ1-5; D is ambiguous. Germline loops: CDR1 SGHRS, CDR2 YFSETQ. CDR3 length: 16 residues. The ends were cut back, 0 bases at V and 0 bases at J, with 10 bases in the middle. The CDR3 sequence is CASSLGRLYSNQPQHF. The CDR3, as DNA: TGCGCCAGCAGCTTGGGACGACTCTATAGCAATCAGCCCCAGCATTTT. Supplemented by reference TRBV5-1 and TRBJ1-5, the full variable domain reads KAGVTQTPRYLIKTRGQQVTLSCSPISGHRSVSWYQQTPGQGLQFLFEYFSETQRNKGNFPGRFSGRQFSNSRSEMNVSTLELGDSALYLCASSLGRLYSNQPQHFGDGTRLSIL.

The CDR3, as DNA: TGTGCCAGCAGCCCGGGGGCGAAGACCCAGTACTTC. It yields the protein CASSPGAKTQYF. J is TRBJ2-5 and V is TRBV6-5, with D tentatively TRBD1 or TRBD2 (6 bases each). Deletions cut 6 bases from V and 6 bases from J, with 11 bases between. The CDR3 loop spans 12 amino acids. Germline V gene lookup returns CDR1 MNHEY and CDR2 SVGAGI.

This rearrangement joins TRBV28 to TRBJ2-5; D is ambiguous. CDR1 and CDR2 from the germline V gene are MDHEN and SYDVKM. The CDR3 has 12 residues. Trimming stripped 7 bases from V and 3 bases from J, with 9 bases between. The chain's CDR3 is CASNPPEETQYF. The CDR3 bases are TGTGCCAGCAATCCCCCAGAAGAGACCCAGTACTTC.

Regarding this clonotype: The germline gene is not matched at one end of the junction; a read error may be the cause. The chain couples TRBV27 to TRBJ1-5; D not certain. The CDR3 spans 12 residues. Germline CDR1 and CDR2: MNHEY and SMNVEV (reference sequence). The CDR3 nucleotides read TGTGCCCGCAGTCCGATTAATCAGCCCCAGCATTTT. Translating gives CARSPINQPQHF.